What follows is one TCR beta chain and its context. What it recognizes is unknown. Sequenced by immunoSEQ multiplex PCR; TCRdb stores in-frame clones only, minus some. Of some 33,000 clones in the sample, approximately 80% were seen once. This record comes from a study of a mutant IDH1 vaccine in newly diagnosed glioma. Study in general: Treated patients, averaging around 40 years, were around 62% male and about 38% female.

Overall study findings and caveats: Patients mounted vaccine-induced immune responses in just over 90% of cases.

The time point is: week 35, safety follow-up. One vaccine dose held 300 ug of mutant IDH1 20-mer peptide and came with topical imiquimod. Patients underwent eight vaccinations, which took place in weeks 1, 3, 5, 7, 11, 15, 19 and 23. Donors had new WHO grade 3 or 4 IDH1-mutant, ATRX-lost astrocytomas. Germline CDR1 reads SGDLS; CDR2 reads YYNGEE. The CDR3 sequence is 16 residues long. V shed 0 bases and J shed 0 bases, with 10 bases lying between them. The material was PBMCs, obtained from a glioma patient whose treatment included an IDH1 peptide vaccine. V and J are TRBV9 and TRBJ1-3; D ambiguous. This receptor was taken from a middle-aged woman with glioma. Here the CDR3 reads CASSVAGRNSGNTIYF. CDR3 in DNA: TGTGCCAGCAGCGTAGCCGGGAGGAACTCTGGAAACACCATATATTTT.